This T cell receptor beta chain was captured in a study of blood T cell repertoires in COVID-19. Study at large: Samples representing acute and convalescent COVID-19 were sourced from the United States, Italy and Spain.

Clones were read by immunoSEQ multiplex PCR, and TCRdb kept only the in-frame ones, dropping some. The sample holds about 230,000 clones, 70% to 90% seen once. Seattle patient enrollment occurred during active infection, with longitudinal follow-up thereafter. The trim removed 4 bases at V and 1 base at J, leaving 8 bases unmatched. CDR1 and CDR2 from the germline V gene are SQVTM and ANQGSEA. The CDR3 has 15 residues. This chain uses TRBV29-1 with TRBJ1-1; 8 bases agree with TRBD1. This receptor was obtained from a man in his fifties with COVID-19, enrolled during active disease. Sequencing was done on a sample of peripheral blood. CDR3: CSVVVRGLSNTEAFF. CDR3 nucleotide sequence: TGCAGCGTTGTGGTCAGGGGGCTTTCGAACACTGAAGCTTTCTTT. Full variable domain (rest looked up from reference TRBV29-1 and TRBJ1-1): SAVISQKPSRDICQRGTSLTIQCQVDSQVTMMFWYRQQPGQSLTLIATANQGSEATYESGFVIDKFPISRPNLTFSTLTVSNMSPEDSSIYLCSVVVRGLSNTEAFFGQGTRLTVV.